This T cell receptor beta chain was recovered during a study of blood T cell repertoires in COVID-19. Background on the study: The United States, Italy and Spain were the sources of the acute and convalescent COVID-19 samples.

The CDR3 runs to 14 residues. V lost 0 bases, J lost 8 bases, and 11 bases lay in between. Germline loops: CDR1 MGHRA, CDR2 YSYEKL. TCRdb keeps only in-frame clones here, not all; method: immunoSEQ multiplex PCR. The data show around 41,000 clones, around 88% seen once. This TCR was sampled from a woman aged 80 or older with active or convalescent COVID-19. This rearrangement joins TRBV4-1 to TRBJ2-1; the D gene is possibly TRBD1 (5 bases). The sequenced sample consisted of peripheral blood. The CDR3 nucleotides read TGCGCCAGCAGCCAAGAACAGGTAACCCATGAGCAGTTCTTC. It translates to CASSQEQVTHEQFF.